One T cell receptor (beta chain) is described in this entry. The target antigen is unknown. The donors belonged to the approximately 110-subject validation cohort, separate from the 666-subject first cohort. Sequencing was performed with immunoSEQ multiplex PCR; in TCRdb, only in-frame clones are kept and a portion is missing. The sample has some 170,000 clones; under 90% are singletons. V lost 2 bases, J lost 8 bases, and 15 bases lay in between. Germline V gene sequence: CDR1 MNHEY, CDR2 SMNVEV (reference sequence). The CDR3 is made up of 15 amino acids. This entry is derived from a study of cytomegalovirus exposure and HLA in healthy donors. Study results and limitations: Confirmation was obtained in vitro that a few CMV-associated chains are specific for CMV antigens. Listed as cytomegalovirus-associated were 150 or so TCR beta chains.

Sample: PBMCs. The clonotype was recovered from a woman aged 18-29 years in good health and CMV-seropositive. This chain connects TRBV27 to TRBJ1-4, with a possible D match to TRBD1 (6 bases). The CDR3 coding sequence is TGTGCCAGCAGTTTAGTATGGGGAGGGGGGGAAAAACTGTTTTTT. Amino acids: CASSLVWGGGEKLFF.